This T cell receptor beta chain was recovered during a study of OX40 agonist ivuxolimab in advanced cancers. Study-level background: Three patients responded partially, comprising one with hepatocellular carcinoma and two with cutaneous melanoma.

Assay used: immunoSEQ multiplex PCR; TCRdb lists only in-frame clones, some missing. The sample consists of roughly 66,000 clones, approximately 78% of them appearing once. V trimming: 3 bases; J trimming: 4 bases; junction bases outside the gene matches: 4. The germline gives CDR1 KGHSH, CDR2 LQKENI. The CDR3 sequence is 15 residues long. The chain links TRBV18 to TRBJ2-1; 9 nucleotides line up with TRBD1. This receptor was obtained from an adult with an advanced solid tumor such as melanoma, head and neck, liver or kidney cancer. The input for sequencing was CD4+ or CD8+ T cells sorted from blood, taken in a trial of the OX40 agonist ivuxolimab. The CDR3: CASSPSTGGYNEQFF. As DNA, the CDR3 is TGTGCCAGCTCACCCTCGACAGGGGGTTACAATGAGCAGTTCTTC.